This T cell receptor beta chain emerged from a study of CD8 T cells in ankylosing spondylitis. This clonotype was found a few times. Its target is not known. Quantitative molecular-barcoded 5'-RACE generated the TCR beta libraries. TCRdb recomputed calls from the 5' RACE reads with MiXCR, one row per CDR3 protein. Of 800,000 to 900,000 distinct CDR3 sequences in the sample, about 10% were seen once. Study conclusions and caveats: What seemed typical of ankylosing spondylitis blood was a TCR beta motif built from about 8 highly homologous variants. Disease-associated clonotypes exhibited CD8+ identity and were relatively infrequent in peripheral blood.

The V end was cut by 5 bases, the J end by 6 bases, with 17 bases between. Germline loops: CDR1 SGHVS, CDR2 FQNEAQ. CDR3 size: 14 residues. Material for sequencing was blood, either unsorted or a sorted T cell fraction (not recorded which). The clonotype comes from a male donor with ankylosing spondylitis. The chain combines TRBV7-8 with TRBJ2-7, with D unresolved. CDR3 amino acids: CASSPMTTKGEQYF. The DNA of the CDR3 is TGTGCCAGCAGCCCGATGACAACCAAGGGCGAGCAGTACTTC.